This T cell receptor beta chain stems from a study of blood T cell repertoires in COVID-19. Study details: There were acute and convalescent COVID-19 samples, and they came from the United States, Italy and Spain. T cells, B-cell-depleted T cells, or PBMCs provided the cDNA or gDNA that served as material.

The CDR3 is 16 amino acids. Germline V gene data show CDR1 as MNHEY and CDR2 as SVGAGI. The V end was cut by 4 bases, the J end by 5 bases, with 15 bases between. Authors' data handling: Estimation of nucleated cell counts relied on the amplification of reference gene primers. The data were produced by immunoSEQ multiplex PCR, yet TCRdb's version contains in-frame clones alone and is incomplete. V and J calls and clone size are those listed in that table; D and trimming were worked out from the DNA. The sample carries under 150,000 clones, approximately 84% recorded once. The rearrangement joins TRBV6-5 to TRBJ1-6, with unresolved D. This sequence was found in a woman older than 75 with acute or convalescent COVID-19. Sequencing was carried out using peripheral blood. CDR3 sequence (DNA): TGTGCCAGCAGTTCGGGTGGAGGTCGGGATAATTCACCCCTCCACTTT. Translation gives CASSSGGGRDNSPLHF.